The clone carrying this T cell receptor (beta chain) was detected once. Its antigen is unknown. 13 Jbeta primers and 60 Vbeta primers were used for the PCR. Profiled with immunoSEQ multiplex PCR; TCRdb holds only in-frame clones, not every one. The sample has about 140,000 clones, around 90% seen once. Healthy bone marrow donors made up the cohort. V shed 2 bases and J shed 7 bases, with 8 bases lying between them. Germline CDR1 is SNHLY and CDR2 is FYNNEI. The CDR3 runs 12 residues. The sample is drawn from a study of cytomegalovirus exposure and HLA in healthy donors. Study-level points and caveats: Roughly uniform depth of sequencing across donors was assumed in presence/absence analyses.

The receptor was isolated from a woman aged 35 to 49 in good health and CMV-seronegative. The chain recombines TRBV2 with TRBJ1-2; TRBD1 might be the D (6 bases). Sequenced sample: PBMCs. The CDR3 spells CASSELGGGYTF. CDR3 sequence (DNA): TGTGCCAGCAGTGAATTAGGGGGTGGCTACACCTTC. Together with reference TRBV2 and TRBJ1-2, the CDR3 gives the full variable domain: EPEVTQTPSHQVTQMGQEVILRCVPISNHLYFYWYRQILGQKVEFLVSFYNNEISEKSEIFDDQFSVERPDGSNFTLKIRSTKLEDSAMYFCASSELGGGYTFGSGTRLTVV.